The 21 T cell receptor beta chains listed next were all sequenced from one sample in a study of blood T cell repertoires in COVID-19. The table came from immunoSEQ multiplex PCR; TCRdb's copy has only in-frame clones and leaves some out. Here the sample spans 180,000 or so clones, about four fifths being singletons. Sequencing used PBMCs or T cells enriched from blood (not recorded which). These receptors all stem from a middle-aged man who had recovered from COVID-19.

The CDR3 nucleotides read TGCAGCGTCGGGCCACCCGGACAGGGGACTGAAGCTTTCTTT. Translation: CSVGPPGQGTEAFF. The chain joins TRBV29-1 to TRBJ1-1, with 9 bases lining up with TRBD1. The CDR3 contains 14 residues. Germline CDR1 reads SQVTM; CDR2 reads ANQGSEA. Unmatched junction bases numbered 10, after V lost 6 bases and J lost 5 bases.

The chain is built from TRBV11-1 and TRBJ2-7; D call uncertain. The CDR3 runs 11 residues. The V gene lost 4 bases and the J gene lost 3 bases, with 4 bases spanning the gap. Germline CDR1 reads SGHAT; CDR2 reads FQDESV (reference sequence). The CDR3 is CASSSLYEQYF. CDR3 DNA: TGTGCCAGCAGCTCACTCTACGAGCAGTACTTC.

The chain has TRBV4-2 and TRBJ2-1; 12 bases agree with TRBD2. The CDR3 is 15 residues long. V lost 4 bases and J lost 8; bases outside the gene matches: 6. The germline V gene has CDR1 LGHNA and CDR2 YNFKEQ. CDR3 in DNA: TGTGCCAGCAGCCTCCGACTAGCGGGGGAACATGAGCAGTTCTTC. This sequence encodes CASSLRLAGEHEQFF.

V and J are TRBV6-5 and TRBJ1-4; D is unresolved. CDR1 MNHEY and CDR2 SVGAGI come from the germline V gene. CDR3 size: 15 residues. With 5 bases removed from V and 4 bases from J, the gap between germline ends came to 14 bases. CDR3 amino acids: CASSPRRGDNEKLFF. The CDR3 DNA reads as TGTGCCAGCAGTCCCCGACGTGGAGATAATGAAAAACTGTTTTTT.

The genes are TRBV30 and TRBJ1-5, with TRBD1 identical over 12 bases. V dropped 7 bases and J dropped 6; count of bases not matched to a gene: 4. This CDR3 has 13 amino acids. CDR1 and CDR2 (germline): GTSNPN, SVGIG (reference sequence). As DNA, the CDR3 is TGTGCCTCGGGACAGGGGGCTGGTCAGCCCCAGCATTTT. It translates to CASGQGAGQPQHF.

The V gene is TRBV11-2, the J gene TRBJ1-1, with 7 bases fitting TRBD1. CDR3 length: 15 amino acids. Looked up from germline, CDR1 is SGHAT and CDR2 is FQNNGV. The J segment lost 9 bases and the V segment lost 4 bases, leaving 14 bases of the junction unmatched. The CDR3 is CASSSLGIRGLKAFF. CDR3 bases: TGTGCCAGCAGCTCCCTAGGGATTAGGGGGCTAAAAGCTTTCTTT.

J is TRBJ1-1 and V is TRBV7-9; D might be TRBD1 (5 bases). Germline V lookup: CDR1 SEHNR, CDR2 FQNEAQ (reference sequence). The V gene lost 5 bases and the J gene lost 1 base, with 23 bases spanning the gap. The CDR3 runs 18 residues. The CDR3 bases are TGTGCCAGCAGCCACCCAGCCGACAGACTAGCCTGGAACACTGAAGCTTTCTTT. This gives the protein CASSHPADRLAWNTEAFF.

Many counts were recorded for this clone. The same CDR3 also results from other DNA sequences found in this sample. The chain employs TRBV7-2 and TRBJ1-2, with TRBD1 identical over 9 bases. This CDR3 contains 13 residues. CDR1 and CDR2 from the germline V gene are SGHTA and FQGNSA. J was trimmed by 8 bases and V by 5 bases; bases with no gene match: 6. For the CDR3, the DNA is TGTGCCAGCAGCCCCGGGACAGGGAGAGGCTACACCTTC. This codes for CASSPGTGRGYTF.

The chain recombines TRBV5-1 with TRBJ2-5, with D possibly TRBD2 on 6 matching bases. V was pared by 3 bases and J by 0 bases, with 9 bases between. The CDR3 totals 14 residues. CDR1 is SGHRS and CDR2 is YFSETQ in the germline V gene. Here the CDR3 DNA reads TGCGCCAGCAGCTCCACGGGGGACCAAGAGACCCAGTACTTC. This gives the protein CASSSTGDQETQYF.

Written as DNA, the CDR3 is TGTGCCAGCTCACCGGACAGGGGGATCTTCAATGAGCAGTTCTTC. This codes for CASSPDRGIFNEQFF. The chain has TRBV18 and TRBJ2-1; 10 bases are shared with TRBD1. V shed 3 bases and J 6 bases; nucleotides not matched to a gene: 5. Looked up from germline, CDR1 is KGHSH and CDR2 is LQKENI. The CDR3 has 15 amino acids. Filled out from reference TRBV18 and TRBJ2-1, the complete variable domain reads NAGVMQNPRHLVRRRGQEARLRCSPMKGHSHVYWYRQLPEEGLKFMVYLQKENIIDESGMPKERFSAEFPKEGPSILRIQQVVRGDSAAYFCASSPDRGIFNEQFFGPGTRLTVL.

The chain joins TRBV15 to TRBJ1-1; 9 bases line up with TRBD1. The CDR3 is 16 residues long. After removal of 2 bases from V and 5 bases from J, the junction contained 9 bases not matched to a gene. Germline V gene data show CDR1 as LNHNV and CDR2 as YYDKDF (reference sequence). CDR3: CATSRSKYRGLTEAFF. The DNA of the CDR3 is TGTGCCACCAGCAGATCGAAGTACAGGGGGCTGACTGAAGCTTTCTTT.

The chain combines TRBV28 with TRBJ2-2; the match to TRBD1 covers 10 bases. With 11 bases clipped from V and 3 bases from J, the junction kept 6 bases outside the gene matches. This CDR3 has 14 residues. Looked up from germline, CDR1 is MDHEN and CDR2 is SYDVKM. The CDR3 bases are TGTGCCGGGAGGACAGGGGGGGACACCGGGGAGCTGTTTTTT. Encoded protein: CAGRTGGDTGELFF. The full variable domain, in which reference TRBV28 and TRBJ2-2 provide the parts outside the CDR3, is DVKVTQSSRYLVKRTGEKVFLECVQDMDHENMFWYRQDPGLGLRLIYFSYDVKMKEKGDIPEGYSVSREKKERFSLILESASTNQTSMYLCAGRTGGDTGELFFGEGSRLTVL.

The V gene is TRBV9, the J gene TRBJ1-2, with unresolved D. V shed 4 bases and J shed 8 bases, with 12 bases lying between them. Per germline, CDR1 SGDLS and CDR2 YYNGEE. The CDR3 length is 12 residues. The CDR3 bases are TGTGCCAGCAGCTCAATAGATATCGGCTACACCTTC. Translation gives CASSSIDIGYTF.

This rearrangement joins TRBV20-1 to TRBJ2-1; no clear D gene. The germline V gene encodes CDR1 DFQATT and CDR2 SNEGSKA (reference sequence). V dropped 6 bases and J dropped 8 bases, with 11 bases sitting between them. The CDR3 has 11 amino acids. The CDR3 bases are TGCAGTGCGTATACGGTCGATGAGCAGTTCTTC. It encodes CSAYTVDEQFF.

This clone has only a few counts. The V gene is TRBV3-1 (or the pseudogene TRBV3-2), the J gene TRBJ1-2; D is uncertain. CDR3 length: 15 amino acids. Germline loops: CDR1 LGHDT, CDR2 YNNKEL (reference sequence). Trimming cost V 1 base and J 4 bases, with 13 bases left between them. CDR3 DNA: TGTGCCAGCAGCCAAGTGCGGGAAGGGCGCTATGGCTACACCTTC. It yields the protein CASSQVREGRYGYTF.

This rearrangement joins TRBV5-4 to TRBJ2-1, with 7 bases that match TRBD2. With 4 bases clipped from V and 3 bases from J, the junction kept 10 bases outside the gene matches. CDR3 length: 16 residues. The germline V gene has CDR1 SGHNT and CDR2 YYREEE (reference sequence). CDR3 residues: CASSPPQAGIYNEQFF. CDR3 sequence (DNA): TGTGCCAGCAGCCCTCCCCAAGCGGGGATCTACAATGAGCAGTTCTTC.

This clone was detected a few times. The gene calls are TRBV7-2 and TRBJ1-1, with D possibly being TRBD1 (6 bases). Germline CDR1 reads SGHTA; CDR2 reads FQGNSA. The CDR3 has 13 residues. The V and J ends lost 7 bases and 2 bases respectively, with 11 bases between them. The chain's CDR3 is CASKLQGNTEAFF. The CDR3 nucleotides are TGTGCCAGCAAACTACAGGGTAACACTGAAGCTTTCTTT.

The chain has TRBV24-1 and TRBJ1-6; the D gene is possibly TRBD1 (5 bases). The CDR3 runs to 16 residues. The V gene's germline CDR1 is KGHDR and CDR2 SFDVKD. The V end was cut by 9 bases, the J end by 10 bases, with 24 bases between. CDR3 coding DNA: TGTGCCACCCTCCCCGGAGGGACGGCTATCTGGTCACCCCTCCACTTT. Amino acids: CATLPGGTAIWSPLHF.

CDR3 DNA sequence: TGCGCCAGCAGCCAAGGTCCCTACTACGAGCAGTACTTC. Translation: CASSQGPYYEQYF. The V call is TRBV4-1, the J call TRBJ2-7, with D uncertain. The V end was cut by 1 base, the J end by 3 bases, with 7 bases between. Germline assignment: CDR1 MGHRA and CDR2 YSYEKL. The CDR3 is made up of 13 amino acids.

This clone has only one observation. The chain couples TRBV4-1 to TRBJ2-5, with D tentatively TRBD2 (5 bases). This CDR3 spans 17 amino acids. CDR1 is MGHRA, CDR2 YSYEKL, per germline. V was cut by 1 base and J by 4 bases, with 19 bases left in between. For the CDR3, the DNA is TGCGCCAGCAGCCAAGGCGCCGGACTGGCCTCCAGAGAGACCCAGTACTTC. It translates to CASSQGAGLASRETQYF.

This chain uses TRBV7-2 with TRBJ2-7; D gene ambiguous. Germline V CDR1 and CDR2: SGHTA, FQGNSA. The CDR3 contains 13 residues. V lost 1 base and J 3 bases, leaving 7 bases between the germline ends. The CDR3 here is CASSLGLLYEQYF. As DNA, the CDR3 is TGTGCCAGCAGCTTAGGACTCCTCTACGAGCAGTACTTC.